Detailed here is one T cell receptor beta chain. As yet, its antigen is unknown. Sequencing in the ViraFEST assay came after antigen-specific CD4+ T cells had been expanded with viral peptide pools, which were used to stimulate PBMC. Isolating CD4+ T cells followed more than eight days of culture. The vaccine given was either BNT162b2 or mRNA-1273, in two doses. They grew under 2.5 million PBMC in each well, adding about 10 IU/ml IL-2 and 10 ug/ml peptides. On days 3 and 7, fresh IL-2 medium replaced half the medium. Using immunoSEQ multiplex PCR, the repertoire was profiled, and TCRdb retains in-frame clones only, with some absent. This table has 25,000 or so clones, around 67% appearing once. These data are taken from a study of vaccination effects on CD4 cells after COVID-19. Study findings and constraints: Marked clonal contraction was seen late after vaccination (in both infection- and vaccine-induced clones). Researchers report that only 1 of 255 vaccine-induced clones in healthy vaccinees cross-reacted with common cold coronaviruses.

Sequenced material: CD4+ T cells from PBMCs cultured with SARS-CoV-2 spike peptides, taken after COVID-19 vaccination. This receptor was taken from a human donor who received a COVID-19 vaccine.

CDR3 sequence: CASGSPLAGNANTGELFF. The CDR3 region has the DNA TGTGCTAGTGGTTCGCCACTAGCGGGAAACGCGAACACCGGGGAGCTGTTTTTT. The chain recombines TRBV12-5 with TRBJ2-2; TRBD2 matches at 10 bases. Germline V gene sequence: CDR1 LGHNT, CDR2 FRNRAP. V was clipped by 4 bases and J by 0 bases; unmatched bases: 8. The CDR3 totals 18 residues.